This T cell receptor beta chain was captured in a study of T cells and Merkel cell carcinoma outcomes (dated by TCRdb to the early 2020s). Broadly, across the study: The study examined the tumor T-cell repertoire together with T-cell density as predictors of clinical outcome in patients with Merkel cell carcinoma.

Including the terminal cysteine and phenylalanine, the CDR3 comprises 15 residues. Of the read, only the CDR3 DNA is kept; its 45 bases are in frame from base 1. Per the germline V gene, MDHEN is the CDR1 and SYDVKM is the CDR2. V loses 1 base, J loses 3 bases, and the germline ends lie 11 bases apart. Here is what the overall study found, with its caveats: The combination of T-cell repertoire features and T-cell density was reported to predict clinical outcomes in patients with Merkel cell carcinoma.

Samples were obtained from patients with Merkel cell carcinoma. The library relied on the immunoSEQ multiplex PCR assay. The source is immuneACCESS, and TCRdb retained only in-frame sequences with V and J called. Part of the clones is not carried over; for the studies checked, unresolved V genes explain less than half of this, and the remainder is unexplained. In all, the sample holds 2,500 to 3,500 clones, and nearly 96% of those were seen once. The ten most abundant clones make up approximately 1.9% of the sample. In regard to this clone: The clone's antigen remains unknown. Base qualities are not at hand, and no much larger clone is one base apart.

The chain links TRBV28 with TRBJ2-3; 6 matching bases give a weak D call of TRBD1. Material for sequencing was tumor tissue from Merkel cell carcinoma. This clonotype was sampled from a human donor with Merkel cell carcinoma. The CDR3 protein sequence reads: CASSLFQQGTDTQYF. The DNA sequence is TGTGCCAGCAGTTTATTCCAGCAGGGGACAGATACGCAGTATTTT.